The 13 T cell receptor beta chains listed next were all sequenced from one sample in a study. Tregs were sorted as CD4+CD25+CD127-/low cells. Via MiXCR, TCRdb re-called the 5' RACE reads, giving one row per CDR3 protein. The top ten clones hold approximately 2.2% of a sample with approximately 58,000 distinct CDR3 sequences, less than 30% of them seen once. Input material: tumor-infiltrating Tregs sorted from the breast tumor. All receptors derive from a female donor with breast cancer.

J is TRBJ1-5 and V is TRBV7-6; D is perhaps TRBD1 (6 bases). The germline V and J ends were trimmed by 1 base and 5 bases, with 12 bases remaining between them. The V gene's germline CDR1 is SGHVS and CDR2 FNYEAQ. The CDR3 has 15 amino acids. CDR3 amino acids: CASSLVTGSDQPQHF. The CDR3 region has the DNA TGTGCCAGCAGCTTAGTAACAGGGTCTGATCAGCCCCAGCATTTT.

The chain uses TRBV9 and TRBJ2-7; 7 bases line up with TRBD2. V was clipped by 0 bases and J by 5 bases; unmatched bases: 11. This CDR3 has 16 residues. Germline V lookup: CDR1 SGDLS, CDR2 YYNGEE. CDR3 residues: CASSVDLAGAYNEQYF. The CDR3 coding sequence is TGTGCCAGCAGCGTAGACCTGGCGGGAGCGTACAACGAGCAGTACTTC.

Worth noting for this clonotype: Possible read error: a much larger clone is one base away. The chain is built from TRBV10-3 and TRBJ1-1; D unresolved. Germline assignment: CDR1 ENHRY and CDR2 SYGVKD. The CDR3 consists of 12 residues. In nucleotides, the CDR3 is TGTGCCACCAGTGGGAAGAACACTGAAGCTTTCTTT. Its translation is CATSGKNTEAFF.

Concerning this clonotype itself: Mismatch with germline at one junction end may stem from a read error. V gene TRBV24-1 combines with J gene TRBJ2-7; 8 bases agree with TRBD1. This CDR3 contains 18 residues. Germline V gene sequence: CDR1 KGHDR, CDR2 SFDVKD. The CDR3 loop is CAASDLVGDRGSPYEQYF. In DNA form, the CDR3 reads TGTGCCGCCAGTGATTTGGTCGGAGACAGGGGTTCCCCCTACGAGCAGTACTTC.

The CDR3 is CASSLGTSAGQPQHF. The DNA of the CDR3 is TGTGCCAGCAGTTTGGGGACGTCGGCTGGTCAGCCCCAGCATTTT. The rearrangement links TRBV12-3 or TRBV12-4 to TRBJ1-5; the D gene is possibly TRBD1 (5 bases). This CDR3 is built from 15 residues. V lost 3 bases and J lost 6, with 15 bases in between.

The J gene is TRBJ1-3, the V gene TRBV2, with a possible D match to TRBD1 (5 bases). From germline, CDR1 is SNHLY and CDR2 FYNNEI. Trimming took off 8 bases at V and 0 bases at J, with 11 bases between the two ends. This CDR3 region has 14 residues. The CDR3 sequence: CASAGAVSGNTIYF. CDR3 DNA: TGTGCCAGCGCCGGGGCGGTCTCTGGAAACACCATATATTTT.

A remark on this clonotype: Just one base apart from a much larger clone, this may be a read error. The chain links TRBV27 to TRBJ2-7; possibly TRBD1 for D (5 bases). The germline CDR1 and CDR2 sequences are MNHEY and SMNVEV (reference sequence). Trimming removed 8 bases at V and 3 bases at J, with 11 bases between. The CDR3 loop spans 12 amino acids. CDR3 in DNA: TGTGCCAGCGGTTCCCAGGGCTACGAGCAGTACTTC. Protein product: CASGSQGYEQYF.

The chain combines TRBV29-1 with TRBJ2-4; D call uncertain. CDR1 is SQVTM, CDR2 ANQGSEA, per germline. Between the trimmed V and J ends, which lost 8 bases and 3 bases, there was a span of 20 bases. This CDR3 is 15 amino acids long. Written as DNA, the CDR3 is TGCAGCATTGGCTACAGATTATTGGGCAAAAACATTCAGTACTTC. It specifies CSIGYRLLGKNIQYF.

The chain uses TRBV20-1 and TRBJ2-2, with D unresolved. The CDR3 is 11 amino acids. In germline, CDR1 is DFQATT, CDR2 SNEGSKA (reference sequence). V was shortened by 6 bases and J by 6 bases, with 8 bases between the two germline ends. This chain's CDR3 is CSAAQAGELFF. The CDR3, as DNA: TGCAGTGCCGCGCAGGCCGGGGAGCTGTTTTTT.

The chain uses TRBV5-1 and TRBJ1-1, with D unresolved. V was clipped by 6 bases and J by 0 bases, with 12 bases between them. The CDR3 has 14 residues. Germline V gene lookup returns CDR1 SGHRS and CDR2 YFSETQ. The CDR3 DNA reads TGCGCCAGCAATTCGGGCCTTTTGAACACTGAAGCTTTCTTT. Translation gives CASNSGLLNTEAFF.

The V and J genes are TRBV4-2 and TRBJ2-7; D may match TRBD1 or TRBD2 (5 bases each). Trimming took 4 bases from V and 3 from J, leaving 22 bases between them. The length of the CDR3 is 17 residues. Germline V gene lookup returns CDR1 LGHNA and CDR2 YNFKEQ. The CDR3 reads CASSRDPNGAQFYEQYF. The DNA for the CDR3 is TGTGCCAGCAGCCGAGATCCCAACGGGGCACAGTTCTACGAGCAGTACTTC.

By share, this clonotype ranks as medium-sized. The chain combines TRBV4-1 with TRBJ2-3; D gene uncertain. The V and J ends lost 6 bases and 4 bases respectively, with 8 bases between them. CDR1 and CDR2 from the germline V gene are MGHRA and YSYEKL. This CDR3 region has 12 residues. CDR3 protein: CASSGNSDTQYF. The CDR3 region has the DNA TGCGCCAGCAGTGGGAACTCAGATACGCAGTATTTT.

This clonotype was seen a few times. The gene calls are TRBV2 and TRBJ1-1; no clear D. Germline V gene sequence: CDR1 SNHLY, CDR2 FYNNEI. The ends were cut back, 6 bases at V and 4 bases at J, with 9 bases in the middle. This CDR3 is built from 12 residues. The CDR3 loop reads CASRREVTEAFF. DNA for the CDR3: TGTGCCAGCAGGAGGGAGGTCACTGAAGCTTTCTTT. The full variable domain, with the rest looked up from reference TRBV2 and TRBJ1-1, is EPEVTQTPSHQVTQMGQEVILRCVPISNHLYFYWYRQILGQKVEFLVSFYNNEISEKSEIFDDQFSVERPDGSNFTLKIRSTKLEDSAMYFCASRREVTEAFFGQGTRLTVV.